Presented here are 2 T cell receptor beta chains from one specimen sequenced in a study of shared clonotypes between healthy human individuals. Assay used: immunoSEQ multiplex PCR; TCRdb lists only in-frame clones, some missing. The data contain 2 million to 2.5 million clones, around 93% of them singletons. The source material was naive CD4+ T cells from PBMCs. Stated subset: CD45RA+ positively selected. The source of these receptors is a man between 18 and 35 years old in good health. Some clones in this sample may be carry-over from other donors' samples.

This clone was seen just once. The gene calls are TRBV4-2 and TRBJ2-3, with a tentative D call TRBD1 (5 bases). V lost 4 bases to trimming and J lost 4 bases, with 12 bases between them. The CDR3 covers 14 residues. The germline CDR1 and CDR2 sequences are LGHNA and YNFKEQ. CDR3 DNA: TGTGCCAGCAGCCCCCCCTTGGGGCCAGATACGCAGTATTTT. Translation gives CASSPPLGPDTQYF.

The chain couples TRBV6-6 to TRBJ1-2, with 8 bases that match TRBD1. Germline assignment: CDR1 MNHNY and CDR2 SVGAGI (reference sequence). V shed 5 bases, J shed 3 bases, and the junction held 8 bases outside the gene matches. The CDR3 has 15 amino acids. For the CDR3, the DNA is TGTGCCAGCAGTCCGCCGGCGGACAGGGACTATGGCTACACCTTC. This gives the protein CASSPPADRDYGYTF.